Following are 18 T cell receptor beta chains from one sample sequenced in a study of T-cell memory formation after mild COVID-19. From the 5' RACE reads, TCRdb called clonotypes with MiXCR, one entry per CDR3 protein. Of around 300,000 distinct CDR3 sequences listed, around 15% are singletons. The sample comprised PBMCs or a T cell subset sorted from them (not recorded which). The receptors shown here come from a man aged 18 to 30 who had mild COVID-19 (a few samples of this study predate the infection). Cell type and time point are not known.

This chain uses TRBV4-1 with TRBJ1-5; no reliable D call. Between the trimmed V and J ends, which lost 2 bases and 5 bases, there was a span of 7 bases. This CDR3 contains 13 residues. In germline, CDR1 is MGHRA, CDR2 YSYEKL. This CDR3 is CASSQRADQPQHF. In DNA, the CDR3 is TGCGCCAGCAGCCAAAGAGCAGATCAGCCCCAGCATTTT.

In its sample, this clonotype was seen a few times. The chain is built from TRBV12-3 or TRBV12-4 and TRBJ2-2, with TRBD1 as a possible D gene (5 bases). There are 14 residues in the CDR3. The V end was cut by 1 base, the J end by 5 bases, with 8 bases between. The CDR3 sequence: CASSLGGWTGELFF. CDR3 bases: TGTGCCAGCAGTTTAGGGGGCTGGACCGGGGAGCTGTTTTTT.

In DNA form, the CDR3 reads TGTGCCAGCAGCTCGGAGACAGCTGTCAACACCGGGGAGCTGTTTTTT. Protein: CASSSETAVNTGELFF. The rearrangement links TRBV11-2 to TRBJ2-2; the D gene is possibly TRBD1 (5 bases). Germline V gives CDR1 SGHAT, CDR2 FQNNGV. The CDR3 runs to 16 residues. V was cut by 4 bases and J by 2 bases, with 14 bases left in between.

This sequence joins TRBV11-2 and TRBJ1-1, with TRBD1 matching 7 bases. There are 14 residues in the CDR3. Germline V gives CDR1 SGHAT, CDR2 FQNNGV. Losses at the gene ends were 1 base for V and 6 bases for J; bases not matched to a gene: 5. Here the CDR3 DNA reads TGTGCCAGCAGCTTAGTACGACAGGGCCCTGAAGCTTTCTTT. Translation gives CASSLVRQGPEAFF.

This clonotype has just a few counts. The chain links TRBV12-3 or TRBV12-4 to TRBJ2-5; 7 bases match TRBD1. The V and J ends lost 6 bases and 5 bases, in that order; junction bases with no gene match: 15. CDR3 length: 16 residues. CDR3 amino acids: CASSTQARGLGETQYF. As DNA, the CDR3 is TGTGCCAGCAGCACCCAAGCAAGGGGGCTTGGCGAGACCCAGTACTTC.

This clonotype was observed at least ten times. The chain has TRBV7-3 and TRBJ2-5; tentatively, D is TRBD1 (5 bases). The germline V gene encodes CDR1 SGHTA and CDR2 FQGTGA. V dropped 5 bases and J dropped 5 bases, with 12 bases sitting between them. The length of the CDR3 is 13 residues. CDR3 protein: CASSVQGGETQYF. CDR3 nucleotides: TGTGCCAGCAGCGTTCAGGGTGGGGAGACCCAGTACTTC.

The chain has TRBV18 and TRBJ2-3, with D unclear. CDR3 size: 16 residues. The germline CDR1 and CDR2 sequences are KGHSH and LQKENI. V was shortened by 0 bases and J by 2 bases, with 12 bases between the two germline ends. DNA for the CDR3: TGTGCCAGCTCACCACCGCGGAATAGAAACACAGATACGCAGTATTTT. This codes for CASSPPRNRNTDTQYF.

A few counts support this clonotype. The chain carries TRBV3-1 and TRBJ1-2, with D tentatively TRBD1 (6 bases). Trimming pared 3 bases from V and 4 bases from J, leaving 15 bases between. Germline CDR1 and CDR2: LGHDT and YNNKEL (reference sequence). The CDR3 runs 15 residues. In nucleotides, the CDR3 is TGTGCCAGCAGCCAGCCGACAGGTTTGGGCTATGGCTACACCTTC. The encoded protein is CASSQPTGLGYGYTF.

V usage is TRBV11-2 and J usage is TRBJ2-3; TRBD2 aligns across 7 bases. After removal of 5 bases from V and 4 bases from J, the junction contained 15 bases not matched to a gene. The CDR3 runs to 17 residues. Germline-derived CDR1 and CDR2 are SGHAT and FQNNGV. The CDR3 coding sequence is TGTGCCAGCAGCACCTACCGCCGGGGGGTCATGGCAGATACGCAGTATTTT. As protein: CASSTYRRGVMADTQYF.

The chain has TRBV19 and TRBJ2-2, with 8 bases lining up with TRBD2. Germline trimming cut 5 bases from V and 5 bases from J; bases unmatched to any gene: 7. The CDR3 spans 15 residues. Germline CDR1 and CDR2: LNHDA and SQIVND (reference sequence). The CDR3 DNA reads TGTGCCAGTAGTCGCGCGGGGGGCAAAACCGGGGAGCTGTTTTTT. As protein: CASSRAGGKTGELFF.

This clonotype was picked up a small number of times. CDR3 region: CASRRRDPTDTQYF. As DNA, the CDR3 is TGTGCCAGCAGGAGGAGGGACCCCACAGATACGCAGTATTTT. V gene TRBV6-1 combines with J gene TRBJ2-3, with D possibly being TRBD2 (6 bases). V lost 6 bases to trimming and J lost 2 bases, with 12 bases between them. There are 14 residues in the CDR3. Germline V gene lookup returns CDR1 MNHNS and CDR2 SASEGT.

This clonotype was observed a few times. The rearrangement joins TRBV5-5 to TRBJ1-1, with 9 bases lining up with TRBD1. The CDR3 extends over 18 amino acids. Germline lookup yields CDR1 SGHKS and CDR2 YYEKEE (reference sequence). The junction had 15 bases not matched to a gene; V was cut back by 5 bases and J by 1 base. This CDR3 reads CASSDPLTGGRKNTEAFF. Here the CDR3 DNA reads TGTGCCAGCAGTGACCCCCTAACAGGGGGCCGGAAGAACACTGAAGCTTTCTTT.

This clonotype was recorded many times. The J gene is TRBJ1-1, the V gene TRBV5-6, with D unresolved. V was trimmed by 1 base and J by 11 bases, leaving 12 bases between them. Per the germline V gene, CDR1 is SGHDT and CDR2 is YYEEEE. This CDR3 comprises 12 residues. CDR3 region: CASSLTNGLAFF. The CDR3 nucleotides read TGTGCCAGCAGCTTGACAAACGGATTGGCTTTCTTT.

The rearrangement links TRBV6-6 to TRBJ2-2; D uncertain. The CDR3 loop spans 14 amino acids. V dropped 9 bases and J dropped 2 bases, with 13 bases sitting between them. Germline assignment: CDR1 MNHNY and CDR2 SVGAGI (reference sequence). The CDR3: CASTQYGNTGELFF. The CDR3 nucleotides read TGTGCCAGTACCCAGTACGGTAACACCGGGGAGCTGTTTTTT.

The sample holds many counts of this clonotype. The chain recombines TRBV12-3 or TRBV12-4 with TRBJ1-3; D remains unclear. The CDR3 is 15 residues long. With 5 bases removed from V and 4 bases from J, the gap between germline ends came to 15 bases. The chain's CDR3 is CASSPASLGGNTIYF. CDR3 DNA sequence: TGTGCCAGCAGTCCCGCCTCCTTGGGAGGAAACACCATATATTTT.

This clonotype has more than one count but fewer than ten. As DNA, the CDR3 is TGTGCCAGCAATGGATGGGACCGCGACTCTGGAAACACCATATATTTT. Amino acids: CASNGWDRDSGNTIYF. J is TRBJ1-3 and V is TRBV6-2 or TRBV6-3; D perhaps matches TRBD1 (5 bases). Germline CDR1 and CDR2: MNHEY and SVGEGT. This CDR3 region has 16 residues. Trimming cost V 7 bases and J 0 bases, with 16 bases left between them.

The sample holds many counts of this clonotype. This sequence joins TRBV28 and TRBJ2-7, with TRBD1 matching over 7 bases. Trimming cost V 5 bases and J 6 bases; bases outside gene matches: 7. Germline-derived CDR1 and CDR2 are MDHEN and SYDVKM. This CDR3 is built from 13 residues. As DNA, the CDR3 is TGTGCCAGCAGTCGGGACAGACTCGGCGAGCAGTACGTC. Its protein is CASSRDRLGEQYV.

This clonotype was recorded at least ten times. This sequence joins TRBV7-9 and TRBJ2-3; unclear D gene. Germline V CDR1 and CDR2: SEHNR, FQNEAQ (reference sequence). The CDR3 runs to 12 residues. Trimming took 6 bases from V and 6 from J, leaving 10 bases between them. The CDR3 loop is CASRRTVDTQYF. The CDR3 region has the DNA TGTGCCAGCAGGCGGACGGTTGATACGCAGTATTTT.